Each of the 23 T cell receptor beta chains below was sequenced from the same sample in a study of T cells in Graves' hyperthyroidism and ophthalmopathy. What was amplified from RNA transcripts were TCR beta CDR3 regions. The HTBI primer set served for first-round RT-PCR of the TCR CDR3. Via MiXCR, TCRdb re-called the multiplex PCR reads, giving one row per CDR3 protein. The sample consists of about 400,000 distinct CDR3 sequences, around 25% of them appearing once. Specimen: blood. These receptors originate from a man aged 50 to 60 with Graves' hyperthyroidism.

J is TRBJ1-6 and V is TRBV2; TRBD1 agrees at 8 bases. Germline CDR1 is SNHLY and CDR2 is FYNNEI. CDR3 length: 14 residues. J was trimmed by 7 bases and V by 6 bases; bases with no gene match: 5. For the CDR3, the DNA is TGTGCCAGCAGGGCCCAGGGGGCGAATTCACCCCTCCACTTT. This sequence encodes CASRAQGANSPLHF.

There are a few counts of this clonotype. The CDR3 ends on some other residue instead of the conserved phenylalanine or tryptophan, so this is likely a read error. CDR3 in DNA: TGTGCCAGCAGCTTAGATTCTACGGGTAGCGGGAAATACGAGCAGTACCTC. Translating gives CASSLDSTGSGKYEQYL. This rearrangement joins TRBV11-2 to TRBJ2-7, with TRBD2 identical over 8 bases. V shed 0 bases, J shed 4 bases, and the junction held 11 bases outside the gene matches. Germline CDR1 is SGHAT and CDR2 is FQNNGV. This CDR3 comprises 17 residues.

This clonotype came up a few times. This sequence joins TRBV19 and TRBJ1-5; tentatively, D is TRBD1 (6 bases). Germline V gene sequence: CDR1 LNHDA, CDR2 SQIVND (reference sequence). The germline V and J ends were trimmed by 5 bases and 0 bases, with 14 bases remaining between them. The length of the CDR3 is 16 residues. CDR3 residues: CASSPKGHTSNQPQHF. Here the CDR3 DNA reads TGTGCCAGTAGTCCAAAGGGACACACTAGCAATCAGCCCCAGCATTTT.

The CDR3 DNA reads TGCAGCGTTGTAGGAGGGGATGAAAAACTGTTTTTT. It yields the protein CSVVGGDEKLFF. The rearrangement links TRBV29-1 to TRBJ1-4; a weak D match, TRBD1 (5 bases). This CDR3 contains 12 residues. V was shortened by 4 bases and J by 6 bases, with 9 bases between the two germline ends. The germline V gene encodes CDR1 SQVTM and CDR2 ANQGSEA.

Ten or more counts support this clonotype. This chain joins TRBV11-2 and TRBJ2-3; no clear D. V was shortened by 3 bases and J by 2 bases, with 9 bases between the two germline ends. CDR1 is SGHAT, CDR2 FQNNGV, per germline. The CDR3 runs to 14 residues. CDR3 region: CASSFPVYTDTQYF. CDR3 coding DNA: TGTGCCAGCAGCTTTCCAGTTTACACAGATACGCAGTATTTT.

This clonotype came up many times. The chain combines TRBV11-2 with TRBJ2-3; 12 nucleotides match TRBD2. V lost 0 bases to trimming and J lost 4 bases; unmatched junction nucleotides: 8. The CDR3 spans 18 residues. Germline-derived CDR1 and CDR2 are SGHAT and FQNNGV. The CDR3 DNA reads TGTGCCAGCAGCTTAGAACTAGCGGGAGGAGGTATGGCAGATACGCAGTATTTT. Protein product: CASSLELAGGGMADTQYF.

This clonotype was counted between two and nine times. V and J are TRBV6-2 or TRBV6-3 and TRBJ1-4; D perhaps matches TRBD1 (6 bases). Germline V gene data show CDR1 as MNHEY and CDR2 as SVGEGT. There are 17 residues in the CDR3. The ends were cut back, 7 bases at V and 0 bases at J, with 18 bases in the middle. CDR3 sequence: CASNDRRDISTNEKLFF. The CDR3 region has the DNA TGTGCCAGCAATGACCGCCGGGACATCTCAACTAATGAAAAACTGTTTTTT.

This clonotype was seen a handful of times. The chain carries TRBV10-3 and TRBJ1-1; D is undetermined. The germline gives CDR1 ENHRY, CDR2 SYGVKD. V was clipped by 6 bases and J by 1 base, with 6 bases between them. This CDR3 region has 12 residues. CDR3 nucleotides: TGTGCCATCAGGACACCGAACACTGAAGCTTTCTTT. Translated, it gives CAIRTPNTEAFF.

The sample holds a few counts of this clonotype. This chain uses TRBV24-1 with TRBJ1-5; D not resolved. The V end lost 2 bases, the J end lost 6 bases, and 4 bases lay between the germline ends. The V gene's germline CDR1 is KGHDR and CDR2 SFDVKD. This CDR3 is built from 12 residues. The chain's CDR3 is CATSDSGQPQHF. The CDR3, as DNA: TGTGCCACCAGTGATTCCGGTCAGCCCCAGCATTTT.

Notes on this clonotype: An end of the junction does not agree with germline; a read error may underlie this. The chain carries TRBV6-1 and TRBJ1-1; tentatively, D is TRBD1 (5 bases). The CDR3 contains 14 residues. Germline-derived CDR1 and CDR2 are MNHNS and SASEGT. The CDR3 DNA reads TGTCCCAGCAGAATACAGGCGCAGAACACTGAAACTTTCTTT. The encoded protein is CPSRIQAQNTETFF.

V gene TRBV5-6 combines with J gene TRBJ2-3; 10 nucleotides agree with TRBD2. With V trimmed by 5 bases and J by 1 base, 7 bases remained unmatched. Germline loops: CDR1 SGHDT, CDR2 YYEEEE. The length of the CDR3 is 16 residues. CDR3 sequence reads: CASSTLAGERTDTQYF. The CDR3 DNA follows: TGTGCCAGCAGTACCCTAGCGGGAGAACGCACAGATACGCAGTATTTT.

The chain carries TRBV5-6 and TRBJ2-1; no clear D gene. Looked up from germline, CDR1 is SGHDT and CDR2 is YYEEEE. CDR3 size: 13 residues. V dropped 0 bases and J dropped 6 bases, with 7 bases sitting between them. The CDR3 DNA reads TGTGCCAGCAGCTTGGGTAGCTCCAATGAGCAGTTCTTC. Translating gives CASSLGSSNEQFF.

This clonotype was observed many times. The chain carries TRBV6-1 and TRBJ2-7, with D possibly matching TRBD1 (6 bases). Between the trimmed V and J ends, which lost 3 bases and 2 bases, there was a span of 11 bases. The CDR3 loop spans 14 amino acids. Germline CDR1 MNHNS, CDR2 SASEGT. CDR3 protein: CASSDRDITYEQYF. DNA of the CDR3: TGTGCCAGCAGTGACCGGGACATAACCTACGAGCAGTACTTC.

The chain joins TRBV13 to TRBJ1-3, with 7 bases lining up with TRBD1. The CDR3 is 14 amino acids. V shed 3 bases and J 8 bases; nucleotides not matched to a gene: 7. From germline, CDR1 is PRHDT and CDR2 FYEKMQ (reference sequence). The CDR3, as DNA: TGTGCCAGCAGCTTGGGACAGCCCGGGGACACCATATATTTT. Protein product: CASSLGQPGDTIYF.

This clonotype was picked up many times. J is TRBJ1-2 and V is TRBV6-1; no reliable D call. The CDR3 length is 13 residues. Germline loops: CDR1 MNHNS, CDR2 SASEGT. Trimming removed 5 bases at V and 4 bases at J, with 11 bases between. DNA of the CDR3: TGTGCCAGCAGTCGAGATCGGGGCTATGGCTACACCTTC. This encodes CASSRDRGYGYTF.

This chain connects TRBV11-3 to TRBJ2-5; D not resolved. Germline lookup yields CDR1 SGHNT and CDR2 YENEEA. V dropped 5 bases and J dropped 2 bases, with 12 bases sitting between them. CDR3 size: 14 residues. Here the CDR3 reads CASSARTLQETQYF. In nucleotides, the CDR3 is TGTGCCAGCAGCGCCCGAACTCTTCAAGAGACCCAGTACTTC.

The chain carries TRBV28 and TRBJ1-1; tentative D call: TRBD1 (5 bases). CDR3 size: 15 residues. Germline V gene data show CDR1 as MDHEN and CDR2 as SYDVKM. V was trimmed by 6 bases and J by 3 bases, leaving 17 bases between them. DNA for the CDR3: TGTGCCAGCAGAATGTGGGGGGTCCCTGACACTGAAGCTTTCTTT. Translated, it gives CASRMWGVPDTEAFF.

The V call is TRBV10-3, the J call TRBJ2-1; D might be TRBD2 (6 bases). This CDR3 has 15 amino acids. In germline, CDR1 is ENHRY, CDR2 SYGVKD. Trimming removed 8 bases at V and 8 bases at J, with 22 bases between. The CDR3 spells CAIGMRGQSLDEQFF. The CDR3 DNA follows: TGTGCCATCGGTATGCGGGGCCAGTCCTTGGATGAGCAGTTCTTC.

This clonotype was recorded many times. This rearrangement joins TRBV7-9 to TRBJ2-1; the match to TRBD2 covers 10 bases. Germline V gene lookup returns CDR1 SEHNR and CDR2 FQNEAQ (reference sequence). The CDR3 is 16 residues long. Trimming took 2 bases from V and 1 from J; bases not matched to a gene: 2. CDR3 DNA sequence: TGTGCCAGCAGCTTATCACTAGCGGGATCCTACAATGAGCAGTTCTTC. This encodes CASSLSLAGSYNEQFF.

The CDR3 is CSATKGAGGYNEQFF. In DNA form, the CDR3 reads TGCAGTGCTACCAAGGGAGCGGGAGGGTACAATGAGCAGTTCTTC. This chain uses TRBV20-1 with TRBJ2-1; TRBD2 aligns across 10 bases. Per the germline V gene, CDR1 is DFQATT and CDR2 is SNEGSKA (reference sequence). There are 15 residues in the CDR3. The V segment lost 4 bases and the J segment 4 bases; nucleotides outside the gene matches: 7.

This clonotype turned up a few times. This rearrangement joins TRBV5-5 to TRBJ1-2; a weak D match, TRBD1 (5 bases). The V and J ends lost 0 bases and 8 bases respectively, with 11 bases between them. Germline assignment: CDR1 SGHKS and CDR2 YYEKEE (reference sequence). The length of the CDR3 is 13 residues. The CDR3 reads CASSLARGEGYTF. For the CDR3, the DNA is TGTGCCAGCAGCTTGGCGAGAGGGGAGGGCTACACCTTC. Combining the CDR3 with reference TRBV5-5 and TRBJ1-2 gives the whole variable domain DAGVTQSPTHLIKTRGQQVTLRCSPISGHKSVSWYQQVLGQGPQFIFQYYEKEERGRGNFPDRFSARQFPNYSSELNVNALLLGDSALYLCASSLARGEGYTFGSGTRLTVV.

This clonotype appeared many times. This chain links TRBV11-2 with TRBJ2-7, with D perhaps matching TRBD1 (6 bases). Germline CDR1 and CDR2: SGHAT and FQNNGV. The CDR3 extends over 13 amino acids. V was shortened by 5 bases and J by 6 bases, with 14 bases between the two germline ends. The chain's CDR3 is CASSPYRVPEQYF. CDR3 coding DNA: TGTGCCAGCAGCCCCTACAGGGTTCCCGAGCAGTACTTC.

In this sample, this clonotype turned up a few times. The V gene is TRBV6-4, the J gene TRBJ1-1; maybe TRBD1 (5 bases). Germline CDR1 reads MRHNA; CDR2 reads SNTAGT. Deletions cut 6 bases from V and 5 bases from J, with 13 bases between. The CDR3 has 13 residues. In nucleotides, the CDR3 is TGTGCCAGCAGGGGGACGGAGGGTACTGAAGCTTTCTTT. Protein: CASRGTEGTEAFF.